The clone carrying this T cell receptor (beta chain) showed up just a few times. The data stem from a study of blood T cell repertoires in COVID-19. Profiled with immunoSEQ multiplex PCR; TCRdb holds only in-frame clones, not every one. The sample holds about 340,000 clones, 70% to 90% seen once. Germline CDR1 reads KGHSH; CDR2 reads LQKENI. Trimming took 3 bases from V and 4 from J, leaving 15 bases between them. The CDR3 is 15 amino acids. The chain combines TRBV18 with TRBJ1-1; no reliable D call. The source of this sequence is a woman aged 40 to 55 with acute COVID-19. The sequencing input was PBMCs or T cells enriched from blood (not recorded which). For the CDR3, the DNA is TGTGCCAGCTCACCGTACACGGGAGGCGGCACTGAAGCTTTCTTT. It codes for CASSPYTGGGTEAFF.